This TCR beta chain was captured by sequencing in a study of T cells after yellow fever vaccination. Each CDR3 protein gets one entry after TCRdb re-called the 5' RACE reads with MiXCR. The data show 150,000 or so distinct CDR3 sequences, approximately 6.7% seen once. Germline loops: CDR1 SGHRS, CDR2 YFSETQ. The CDR3 is made up of 15 amino acids. Trimming removed 6 bases from V and 1 base from J; junction bases left unmatched: 9. This clonotype showed up many times. Antigen: not known. General observations from the study: Abundant clonotypes from the bulk population could get into FACS-sorted repertoires as contaminants.

This material consisted of CD4+ T cells sorted from PBMCs, taken 4 to 5 days after the first yellow fever vaccination. V gene TRBV5-1 combines with J gene TRBJ2-7; the match to TRBD1 covers 8 bases. This TCR was sampled from a man aged 18 to 29 who received the YFV17D yellow fever vaccine. Here the CDR3 reads CASKGAGQASYEQYF. DNA for the CDR3: TGCGCCAGCAAGGGGGCGGGACAGGCATCCTACGAGCAGTACTTC.